This TCR beta chain appears in the sequencing data of a study of T cell responses to AZD1222 COVID-19 vaccine. Trimming pared 3 bases from V and 0 bases from J, leaving 5 bases between. The germline CDR1 and CDR2 sequences are SGHNT and YENEEA. The CDR3 loop spans 14 amino acids. Clones were read by immunoSEQ multiplex PCR, and TCRdb kept only the in-frame ones, dropping some. This sample has 35,000 to 45,000 clones, with around 80% found just once. The receptor's source is an adult in good health. The chain employs TRBV11-3 and TRBJ2-2; D is ambiguous. The sequencing used peripheral blood, collected on day 0 of AZD1222 vaccination. The CDR3 protein is CASSFDSNTGELFF. The CDR3 nucleotides are TGTGCCAGCAGCTTCGATTCGAACACCGGGGAGCTGTTTTTT.